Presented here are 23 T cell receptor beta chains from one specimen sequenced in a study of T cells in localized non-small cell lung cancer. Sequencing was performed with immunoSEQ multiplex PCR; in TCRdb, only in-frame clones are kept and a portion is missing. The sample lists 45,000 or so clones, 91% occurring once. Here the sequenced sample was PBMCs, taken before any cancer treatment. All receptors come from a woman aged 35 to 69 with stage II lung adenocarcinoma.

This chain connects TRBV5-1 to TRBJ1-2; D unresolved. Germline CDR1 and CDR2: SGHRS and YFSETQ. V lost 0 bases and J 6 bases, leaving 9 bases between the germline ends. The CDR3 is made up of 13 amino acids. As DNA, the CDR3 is TGCGCCAGCAGCTTGGCTGGGGAAGATGGCTACACCTTC. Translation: CASSLAGEDGYTF.

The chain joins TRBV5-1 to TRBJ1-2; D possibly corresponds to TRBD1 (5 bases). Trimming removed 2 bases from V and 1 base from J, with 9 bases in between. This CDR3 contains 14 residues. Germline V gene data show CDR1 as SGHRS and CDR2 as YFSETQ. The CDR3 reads CASSFRGLNYGYTF. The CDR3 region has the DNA TGCGCCAGCAGCTTTAGGGGACTTAACTATGGCTACACCTTC. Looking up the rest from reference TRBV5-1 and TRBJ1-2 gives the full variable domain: KAGVTQTPRYLIKTRGQQVTLSCSPISGHRSVSWYQQTPGQGLQFLFEYFSETQRNKGNFPGRFSGRQFSNSRSEMNVSTLELGDSALYLCASSFRGLNYGYTFGSGTRLTVV.

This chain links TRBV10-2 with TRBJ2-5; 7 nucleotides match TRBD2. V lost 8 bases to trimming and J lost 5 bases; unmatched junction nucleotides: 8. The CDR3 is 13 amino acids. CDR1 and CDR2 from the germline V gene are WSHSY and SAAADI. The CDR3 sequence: CASGRGDDETQYF. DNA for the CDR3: TGCGCCAGCGGCCGGGGGGACGATGAGACCCAGTACTTC.

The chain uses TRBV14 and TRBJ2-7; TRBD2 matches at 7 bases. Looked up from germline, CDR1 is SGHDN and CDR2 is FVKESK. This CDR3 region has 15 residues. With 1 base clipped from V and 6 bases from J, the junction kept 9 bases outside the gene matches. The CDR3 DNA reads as TGTGCCAGCAGCCAAGTCTATGGCGGGGAGGGCGAGCAGTACTTC. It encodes CASSQVYGGEGEQYF.

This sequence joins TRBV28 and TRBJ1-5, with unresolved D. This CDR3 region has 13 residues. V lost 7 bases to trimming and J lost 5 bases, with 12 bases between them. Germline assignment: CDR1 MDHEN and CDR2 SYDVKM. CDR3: CASMAGIYQPQHF. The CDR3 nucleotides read TGTGCCAGCATGGCTGGGATTTATCAGCCCCAGCATTTT.

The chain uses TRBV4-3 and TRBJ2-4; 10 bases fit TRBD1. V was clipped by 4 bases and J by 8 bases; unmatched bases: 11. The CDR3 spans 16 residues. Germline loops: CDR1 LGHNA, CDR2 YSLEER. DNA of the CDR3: TGCGCCAGCAGCCGAATACCCGGGACAGGGGTACACATTCAGTACTTC. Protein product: CASSRIPGTGVHIQYF.

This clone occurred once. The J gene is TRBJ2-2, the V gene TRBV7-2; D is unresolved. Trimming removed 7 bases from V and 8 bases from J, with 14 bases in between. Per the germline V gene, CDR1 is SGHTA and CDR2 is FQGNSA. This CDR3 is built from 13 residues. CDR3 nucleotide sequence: TGTGCCAGCACACTAAGGGTCATGGGGGAGCTGTTTTTT. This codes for CASTLRVMGELFF.

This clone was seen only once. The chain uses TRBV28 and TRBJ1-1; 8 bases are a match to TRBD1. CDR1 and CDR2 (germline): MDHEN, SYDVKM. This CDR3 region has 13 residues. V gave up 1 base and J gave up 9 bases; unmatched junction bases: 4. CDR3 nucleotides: TGTGCCAGCAGTTTATCCCGGGACAGGAAAGCTTTCTTT. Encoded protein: CASSLSRDRKAFF.

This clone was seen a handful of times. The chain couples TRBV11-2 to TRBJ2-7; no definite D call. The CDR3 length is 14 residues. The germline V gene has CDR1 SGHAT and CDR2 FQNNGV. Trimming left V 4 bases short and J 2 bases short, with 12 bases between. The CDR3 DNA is TGTGCCAGCAGCTACCGTGGGGTCACCTACGAGCAGTACTTC. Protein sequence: CASSYRGVTYEQYF.

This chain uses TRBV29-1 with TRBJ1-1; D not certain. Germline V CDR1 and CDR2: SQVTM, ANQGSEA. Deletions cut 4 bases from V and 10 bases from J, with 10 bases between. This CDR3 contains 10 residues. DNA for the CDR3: TGCAGCGTTGGAGAGGTTATAGCTTTCTTT. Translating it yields CSVGEVIAFF.

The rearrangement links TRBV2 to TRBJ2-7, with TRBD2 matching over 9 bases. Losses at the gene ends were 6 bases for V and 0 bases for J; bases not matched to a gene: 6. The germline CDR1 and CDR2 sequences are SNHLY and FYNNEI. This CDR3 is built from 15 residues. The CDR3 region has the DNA TGTGCCAGCAGGGAACTAGCGGGCTTCTCCTACGAGCAGTACTTC. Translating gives CASRELAGFSYEQYF. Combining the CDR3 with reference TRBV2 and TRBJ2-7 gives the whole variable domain EPEVTQTPSHQVTQMGQEVILRCVPISNHLYFYWYRQILGQKVEFLVSFYNNEISEKSEIFDDQFSVERPDGSNFTLKIRSTKLEDSAMYFCASRELAGFSYEQYFGPGTRLTVT.

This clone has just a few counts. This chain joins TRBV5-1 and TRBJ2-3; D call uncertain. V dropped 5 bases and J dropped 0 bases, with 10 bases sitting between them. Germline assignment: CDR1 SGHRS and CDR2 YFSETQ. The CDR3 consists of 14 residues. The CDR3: CASRGISSTDTQYF. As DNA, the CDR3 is TGCGCCAGCAGAGGAATCTCTAGCACAGATACGCAGTATTTT.

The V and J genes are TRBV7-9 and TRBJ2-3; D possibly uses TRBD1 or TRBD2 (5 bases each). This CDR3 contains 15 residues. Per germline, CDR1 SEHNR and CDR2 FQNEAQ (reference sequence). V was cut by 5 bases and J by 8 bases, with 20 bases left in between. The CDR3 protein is CASSRVGESRGTQYF. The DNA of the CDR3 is TGTGCCAGCAGCCGGGTAGGGGAGTCAAGGGGTACGCAGTATTTT.

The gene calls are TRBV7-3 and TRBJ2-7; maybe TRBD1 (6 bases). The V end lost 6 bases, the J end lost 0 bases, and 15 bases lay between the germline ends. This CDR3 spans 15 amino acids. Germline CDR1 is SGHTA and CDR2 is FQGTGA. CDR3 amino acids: CASSSGQPGSYEQYF. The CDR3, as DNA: TGTGCCAGCAGTTCGGGACAACCTGGCTCCTACGAGCAGTACTTC.

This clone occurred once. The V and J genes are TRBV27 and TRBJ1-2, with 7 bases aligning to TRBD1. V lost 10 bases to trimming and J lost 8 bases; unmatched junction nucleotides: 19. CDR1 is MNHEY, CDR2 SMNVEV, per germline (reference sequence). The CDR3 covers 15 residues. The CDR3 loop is CATASADRPFGGYTF. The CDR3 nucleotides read TGTGCCACCGCGTCTGCGGACAGGCCCTTTGGAGGCTACACCTTC.

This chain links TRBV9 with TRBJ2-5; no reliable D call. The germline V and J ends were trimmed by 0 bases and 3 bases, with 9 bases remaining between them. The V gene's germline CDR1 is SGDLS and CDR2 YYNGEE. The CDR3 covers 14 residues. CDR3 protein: CASSVAGTEETQYF. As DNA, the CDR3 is TGTGCCAGCAGCGTAGCCGGAACCGAAGAGACCCAGTACTTC.

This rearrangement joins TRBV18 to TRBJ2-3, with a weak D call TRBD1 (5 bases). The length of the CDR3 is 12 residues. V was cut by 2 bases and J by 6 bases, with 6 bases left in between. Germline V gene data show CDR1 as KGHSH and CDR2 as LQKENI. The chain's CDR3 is CASSPTGDTQYF. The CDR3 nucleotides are TGTGCCAGCTCACCAACAGGCGATACGCAGTATTTT. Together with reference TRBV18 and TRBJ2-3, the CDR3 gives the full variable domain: NAGVMQNPRHLVRRRGQEARLRCSPMKGHSHVYWYRQLPEEGLKFMVYLQKENIIDESGMPKERFSAEFPKEGPSILRIQQVVRGDSAAYFCASSPTGDTQYFGPGTRLTVL.

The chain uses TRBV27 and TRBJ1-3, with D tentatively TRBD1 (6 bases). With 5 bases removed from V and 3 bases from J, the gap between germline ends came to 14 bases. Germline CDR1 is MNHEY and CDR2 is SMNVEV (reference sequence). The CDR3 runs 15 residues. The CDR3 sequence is CASSIQGYGGNTIYF. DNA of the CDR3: TGTGCCAGCAGTATTCAGGGGTACGGTGGAAACACCATATATTTT.

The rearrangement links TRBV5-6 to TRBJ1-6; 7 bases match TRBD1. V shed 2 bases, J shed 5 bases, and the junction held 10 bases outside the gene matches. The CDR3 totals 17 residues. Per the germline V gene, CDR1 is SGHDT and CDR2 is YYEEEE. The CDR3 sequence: CASSFRGGGTDNSPLHF. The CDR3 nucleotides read TGTGCCAGCAGCTTTAGGGGAGGAGGGACAGATAATTCACCCCTCCACTTT.

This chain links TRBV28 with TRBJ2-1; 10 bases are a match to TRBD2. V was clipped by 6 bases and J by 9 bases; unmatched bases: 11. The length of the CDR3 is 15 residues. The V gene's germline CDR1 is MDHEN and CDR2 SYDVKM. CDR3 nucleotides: TGTGCCAGCAGGATATCTAGCGGGGGAAACATTGAGCAGTTCTTC. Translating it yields CASRISSGGNIEQFF.

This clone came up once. The CDR3 spells CASSRQGSGELFF. The DNA of the CDR3 is TGTGCCAGTAGTAGACAGGGGTCCGGGGAGCTGTTTTTT. The chain uses TRBV19 and TRBJ2-2; 8 bases match TRBD1. CDR1 is LNHDA, CDR2 SQIVND, per germline (reference sequence). The CDR3 is made up of 13 amino acids. Trimming cost V 4 bases and J 6 bases; bases outside gene matches: 1.

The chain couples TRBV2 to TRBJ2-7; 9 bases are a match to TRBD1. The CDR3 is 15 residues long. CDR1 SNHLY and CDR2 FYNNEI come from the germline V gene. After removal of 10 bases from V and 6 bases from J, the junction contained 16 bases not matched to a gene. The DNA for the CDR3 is TGTGCCATCCTCAAAACAGGGGGCCTCCGGCTCGAGCAGTACTTC. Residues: CAILKTGGLRLEQYF. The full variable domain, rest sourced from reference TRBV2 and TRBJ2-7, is EPEVTQTPSHQVTQMGQEVILRCVPISNHLYFYWYRQILGQKVEFLVSFYNNEISEKSEIFDDQFSVERPDGSNFTLKIRSTKLEDSAMYFCAILKTGGLRLEQYFGPGTRLTVT.

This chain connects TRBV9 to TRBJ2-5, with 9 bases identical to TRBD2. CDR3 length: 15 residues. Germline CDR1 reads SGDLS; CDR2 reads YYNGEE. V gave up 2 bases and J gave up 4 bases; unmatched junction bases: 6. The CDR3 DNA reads TGTGCCAGCAGCGTCGGCGGGGGGGCCGGAGAGACCCAGTACTTC. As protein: CASSVGGGAGETQYF.